One and the same sample provided the 19 T cell receptor beta chains below, sequenced in a study of OX40 agonist ivuxolimab in advanced cancers. Measured with immunoSEQ multiplex PCR; TCRdb has only the in-frame clones, and not every one. In the table there are 85,000 to 90,000 clones, more than 80% of which are singletons. The specimen was CD4+ or CD8+ T cells sorted from blood, collected in a trial of the OX40 agonist ivuxolimab. These receptors were taken from an adult with an advanced solid tumor such as melanoma, head and neck, liver or kidney cancer.

This clone was seen a handful of times. The chain uses TRBV5-4 and TRBJ2-7; 8 bases agree with TRBD1. Losses at the gene ends were 0 bases for V and 0 bases for J; bases not matched to a gene: 5. Germline loops: CDR1 SGHNT, CDR2 YYREEE (reference sequence). The CDR3 sequence is 16 residues long. CDR3 DNA: TGTGCCAGCAGCTTGGGGGACAGGCGATACTCCTACGAGCAGTACTTC. Translated, it gives CASSLGDRRYSYEQYF. Based on the CDR3 plus reference TRBV5-4 and TRBJ2-7, the full variable domain is ETGVTQSPTHLIKTRGQQVTLRCSSQSGHNTVSWYQQALGQGPQFIFQYYREEENGRGNFPPRFSGLQFPNYSSELNVNALELDDSALYLCASSLGDRRYSYEQYFGPGTRLTVT.

V usage is TRBV7-2 and J usage is TRBJ1-2; D may be TRBD1 (5 bases). Germline loops: CDR1 SGHTA, CDR2 FQGNSA. Deletions cut 5 bases from V and 0 bases from J, with 13 bases between. CDR3 length: 15 amino acids. CDR3 nucleotides: TGTGCCAGCAGCGTACGGACAACCCCTAACTATGGCTACACCTTC. Encoded protein: CASSVRTTPNYGYTF.

The V and J genes are TRBV10-3 and TRBJ1-2; D gene ambiguous. The V end lost 2 bases, the J end lost 5 bases, and 3 bases lay between the germline ends. CDR1 is ENHRY, CDR2 SYGVKD, per germline. The CDR3 runs 11 residues. This chain's CDR3 is CAISEAYGYTF. CDR3 sequence (DNA): TGTGCCATCAGTGAGGCATATGGCTACACCTTC.

The chain joins TRBV19 to TRBJ2-1, with TRBD1 matching 12 bases. CDR1 and CDR2 from the germline V gene are LNHDA and SQIVND (reference sequence). There are 13 residues in the CDR3. The V gene end was trimmed by 10 bases and the J gene end by 9 bases; junction bases not matched to a gene: 7. The CDR3 is CANPGQGAAEQFF. The CDR3 bases are TGTGCCAATCCGGGACAGGGGGCTGCTGAGCAGTTCTTC.

This sequence joins TRBV7-9 and TRBJ2-3; a weak D match, TRBD1 (5 bases). V lost 5 bases and J lost 3, with 18 bases in between. The CDR3 sequence is 16 residues long. Germline V gives CDR1 SEHNR, CDR2 FQNEAQ (reference sequence). The CDR3 DNA sequence: TGTGCCAGCAGCCCACGTGCGGACACCGGGACAGATACGCAGTATTTT. The encoded protein is CASSPRADTGTDTQYF.

The chain carries TRBV11-2 and TRBJ1-1, with unresolved D. V lost 7 bases, J lost 0 bases, and 15 bases lay in between. The CDR3 extends over 15 amino acids. Germline assignment: CDR1 SGHAT and CDR2 FQNNGV. This CDR3 reads CASNTNWAMNTEAFF. Here the CDR3 DNA reads TGTGCCAGCAACACGAATTGGGCAATGAACACTGAAGCTTTCTTT.

The chain is built from TRBV5-1 and TRBJ1-4, with D hard to call. There are 15 residues in the CDR3. Germline V gene lookup returns CDR1 SGHRS and CDR2 YFSETQ. The V gene lost 1 base and the J gene lost 7 bases, with 14 bases spanning the gap. The CDR3 region is CASSLFDRVSEKLFF. The DNA for the CDR3 is TGCGCCAGCAGCTTGTTTGATAGGGTCAGTGAAAAACTGTTTTTT.

The chain links TRBV6-1 to TRBJ2-1; D possibly corresponds to TRBD1 (5 bases). Germline CDR1 and CDR2: MNHNS and SASEGT. Between the trimmed V and J ends, which lost 2 bases and 3 bases, there was a span of 14 bases. The CDR3 length is 16 residues. The CDR3 reads CASSERTTVLYNEQFF. DNA of the CDR3: TGTGCCAGCAGTGAAAGGACAACAGTCCTCTACAATGAGCAGTTCTTC.

This clone appeared a few times. V gene TRBV5-6 combines with J gene TRBJ2-7; D call uncertain. CDR3 length equals 14 residues. The ends were cut back, 1 base at V and 1 base at J, with 9 bases in the middle. CDR1 and CDR2 (germline): SGHDT, YYEEEE. The CDR3: CASSLFGRSYEQYV. For the CDR3, the DNA is TGTGCCAGCAGCTTGTTTGGCAGGTCCTACGAGCAGTACGTC.

Details on this clone: Mismatch with germline at one junction end may stem from a read error. This rearrangement joins TRBV4-1 to TRBJ1-3; no firm D call. Germline CDR1 reads MGHRA; CDR2 reads YSYEKL. The CDR3 is 18 amino acids. For the CDR3, the DNA is TGCGCCAGCAGTCAAGTTATAAGGAGGGTAGACCCTGGAAACACCATATATTTT. This gives the protein CASSQVIRRVDPGNTIYF.

V gene TRBV14 combines with J gene TRBJ1-4, with TRBD1 identical over 10 bases. Looked up from germline, CDR1 is SGHDN and CDR2 is FVKESK. This CDR3 has 17 amino acids. V shed 1 base and J 0 bases; nucleotides not matched to a gene: 2. This CDR3 is CASSQGGQGATNEKLFF. In nucleotides, the CDR3 is TGTGCCAGCAGCCAAGGCGGACAGGGGGCAACTAATGAAAAACTGTTTTTT.

This rearrangement joins TRBV5-1 to TRBJ2-7; perhaps D is TRBD1 or TRBD2 (6 bases each). Germline V gene data show CDR1 as SGHRS and CDR2 as YFSETQ. The CDR3 loop spans 13 amino acids. V shed 0 bases and J shed 4 bases, with 8 bases lying between them. The CDR3 DNA is TGCGCCAGCAGCTTGGTAGGGGGGTACGAGCAGTACTTC. This sequence encodes CASSLVGGYEQYF.

This rearrangement joins TRBV2 to TRBJ1-2; TRBD1 matches 9 bases. CDR1 and CDR2 from the germline V gene are SNHLY and FYNNEI. The CDR3 totals 12 residues. Losses at the gene ends were 6 bases for V and 8 bases for J; bases not matched to a gene: 4. DNA for the CDR3: TGTGCCAGCAGCGTCGGGACAGGGGGCTACACCTTC. This codes for CASSVGTGGYTF.

The rearrangement links TRBV7-3 to TRBJ2-2; no clear D gene. Germline loops: CDR1 SGHTA, CDR2 FQGTGA. V was cut by 2 bases and J by 6 bases, with 4 bases left in between. The CDR3 runs to 12 residues. The CDR3 sequence: CASSLDSGELFF. The CDR3 DNA reads TGTGCCAGCAGCTTAGATTCCGGGGAGCTGTTTTTT.

The CDR3 DNA is TGCGCCAGCAGCCGACAGGGACGAGCCGACTATGGCTACACCTTC. Translated: CASSRQGRADYGYTF. The V gene is TRBV5-1, the J gene TRBJ1-2, with 7 bases identical to TRBD1. Per germline, CDR1 SGHRS and CDR2 YFSETQ. Trimming at V came to 4 bases and at J to 3 bases, leaving 9 bases not matched to a gene. This CDR3 region has 15 residues.

This rearrangement joins TRBV4-1 to TRBJ2-1, with TRBD2 identical over 8 bases. Germline values: CDR1 MGHRA, CDR2 YSYEKL. V lost 2 bases and J lost 6; bases outside the gene matches: 12. The CDR3 sequence is 17 residues long. The CDR3 nucleotides are TGCGCCAGCAGCCAAACGATCGGGGGGGCGAGAGGCAATGAGCAGTTCTTC. Amino acids: CASSQTIGGARGNEQFF.

The rearrangement uses TRBV7-8 and TRBJ2-6; tentative D call: TRBD1 (5 bases). CDR1 and CDR2 from the germline V gene are SGHVS and FQNEAQ. The length of the CDR3 is 16 residues. Trimming pared 8 bases from V and 3 bases from J, leaving 17 bases between. CDR3 in amino acids: CASHPWQGVGANVLTF. CDR3 nucleotides: TGTGCCAGCCACCCCTGGCAGGGTGTTGGGGCCAACGTCCTGACTTTC.

The CDR3 region has the DNA TGTGCCAGCACCCCTGGGTTAGCTGGAGAGACCCAGTACTTC. Protein product: CASTPGLAGETQYF. The V call is TRBV7-2, the J call TRBJ2-5; D not resolved. Between the trimmed V and J ends, which lost 7 bases and 4 bases, there was a span of 16 bases. Per the germline V gene, CDR1 is SGHTA and CDR2 is FQGNSA. CDR3 length: 14 residues.

This chain links TRBV28 with TRBJ1-5; maybe TRBD1 (5 bases). Trimming cost V 2 bases and J 2 bases, with 10 bases left between them. This CDR3 comprises 15 residues. CDR1 is MDHEN and CDR2 is SYDVKM in the germline V gene. CDR3: CASSLGQGGNQPQHF. CDR3 nucleotides: TGTGCCAGCAGTTTAGGGCAGGGTGGCAATCAGCCCCAGCATTTT.